A single sample is the source of the 13 T cell receptor beta chains below, sequenced in a study of radiotherapy plus CTLA-4 blockade in lung cancer. Assay used: immunoSEQ multiplex PCR; TCRdb lists only in-frame clones, some missing. Of tens of thousands of clones in the sample, approximately 70% were seen once. The sequencing here drew on peripheral blood, taken from a patient treated with radiotherapy plus ipilimumab. Source of these receptors: a human donor with non-small cell lung cancer whose response to radiotherapy plus ipilimumab could not be evaluated.

The chain carries TRBV27 and TRBJ1-6, with TRBD1 identical over 10 bases. The V segment lost 4 bases and the J segment 7 bases; nucleotides outside the gene matches: 4. Germline CDR1 reads MNHEY; CDR2 reads SMNVEV (reference sequence). This CDR3 spans 15 amino acids. The CDR3 nucleotides are TGTGCCAGCAGTTCGGGACAGGGGCGGAATTCACCCCTCCACTTT. Its translation: CASSSGQGRNSPLHF.

The CDR3 sequence: CASSSRTGGELDRGYTF. In DNA form, the CDR3 reads TGTGCCAGCAGCTCCCGAACAGGGGGCGAGTTGGATAGAGGCTACACCTTC. This chain connects TRBV4-2 to TRBJ1-2, with 9 positions matching TRBD1. CDR1 LGHNA and CDR2 YNFKEQ come from the germline V gene. Trimming cost V 5 bases and J 8 bases; bases outside gene matches: 18. This CDR3 comprises 17 residues.

This chain connects TRBV2 to TRBJ2-5; 7 bases are a match to TRBD1. The V gene end was trimmed by 9 bases and the J gene end by 4 bases; junction bases not matched to a gene: 14. Germline V gene sequence: CDR1 SNHLY, CDR2 FYNNEI. There are 15 residues in the CDR3. CDR3 sequence: CASVADRAVGETQYF. DNA for the CDR3: TGTGCCAGTGTTGCCGACAGGGCGGTTGGAGAGACCCAGTACTTC.

With regard to this clone: At one end, the junction sequence differs from germline, possibly due to a read error. The chain couples TRBV9 to TRBJ2-2; 7 bases are a match to TRBD2. Germline CDR1 reads SGDLS; CDR2 reads YYNGEE. This CDR3 comprises 12 residues. CDR3: CASSVIWGGLFF. CDR3 nucleotides: TGTGCCAGCAGCGTAATTTGGGGGGGGCTGTTTTTT.

V gene TRBV10-3 combines with J gene TRBJ1-5, with TRBD1 as a possible D gene (5 bases). The CDR3 covers 14 residues. V was trimmed by 6 bases and J by 6 bases, leaving 15 bases between them. In germline, CDR1 is ENHRY, CDR2 SYGVKD. This CDR3 is CAIRGGATGQPQHF. CDR3 bases: TGTGCCATCAGGGGAGGGGCCACGGGTCAGCCCCAGCATTTT.

Here the CDR3 DNA reads TGCGCCAGCAGCTTCGACCTGACAGGAGACACAGATACGCAGTATTTT. As protein: CASSFDLTGDTDTQYF. The chain employs TRBV5-1 and TRBJ2-3; perhaps TRBD1 as D (6 bases). This CDR3 region has 16 residues. Trimming left V 2 bases short and J 2 bases short, with 15 bases between. CDR1 and CDR2 from the germline V gene are SGHRS and YFSETQ.

The chain links TRBV6-5 to TRBJ2-7, with 9 bases that match TRBD2. J gave up 6 bases and V 8 bases, and 14 bases lay outside the gene matches. This CDR3 is 15 amino acids long. Germline assignment: CDR1 MNHEY and CDR2 SVGAGI. CDR3 protein: CASGTSSSPTVEQYF. The DNA for the CDR3 is TGTGCCAGCGGGACTAGCTCATCCCCTACTGTCGAGCAGTACTTC.

This rearrangement joins TRBV14 to TRBJ2-7; 7 bases agree with TRBD2. CDR1 SGHDN and CDR2 FVKESK come from the germline V gene. This CDR3 has 13 amino acids. V was pared by 4 bases and J by 8 bases, with 8 bases of the junction left unmatched. This CDR3 is CASSPSVSGKQYF. CDR3 DNA: TGTGCCAGCAGCCCTAGCGTCAGCGGGAAGCAGTACTTC.

The J gene is TRBJ2-7, the V gene TRBV7-2; maybe TRBD1 (5 bases). CDR1 and CDR2 from the germline V gene are SGHTA and FQGNSA. The CDR3 is 14 amino acids. V was clipped by 2 bases and J by 3 bases, with 11 bases between them. The CDR3 DNA is TGTGCCAGCAGCTTAATTCCAGACAGCTACGAGCAGTACTTC. This gives the protein CASSLIPDSYEQYF.

The chain uses TRBV28 and TRBJ2-7; 8 nucleotides match TRBD1. This CDR3 has 13 residues. Unmatched junction bases numbered 5, after V lost 4 bases and J lost 6 bases. Germline CDR1 MDHEN, CDR2 SYDVKM. The CDR3 nucleotides are TGTGCCAGCAGTTCCGGGACAGGCCGCGAGCAGTACTTC. Amino acids: CASSSGTGREQYF.

The rearrangement links TRBV27 to TRBJ2-5, with 8 bases lining up with TRBD2. The J call is doubtful: the DNA matches TRBJ2-7 better. This CDR3 has 16 amino acids. The germline gives CDR1 MNHEY, CDR2 SMNVEV (reference sequence). Here the CDR3 reads CASSLFGTSGPYEQYF. CDR3 DNA: TGTGCCAGCAGTTTATTTGGTACTAGCGGACCCTACGAGCAGTACTTC.

This chain joins TRBV19 and TRBJ2-7, with TRBD1 identical over 8 bases. The CDR3 covers 13 residues. V dropped 0 bases and J dropped 11; count of bases not matched to a gene: 6. Germline CDR1 and CDR2: LNHDA and SQIVND (reference sequence). CDR3 sequence reads: CASSIDPGQGKYF. For the CDR3, the DNA is TGTGCCAGTAGTATAGACCCCGGACAGGGCAAGTACTTC.

The V call is TRBV11-2, the J call TRBJ1-2; TRBD1 agrees at 9 bases. V was pared by 5 bases and J by 3 bases, with 13 bases of the junction left unmatched. Germline-derived CDR1 and CDR2 are SGHAT and FQNNGV. The CDR3 runs to 17 residues. The chain's CDR3 is CASSPMDRGRQDYGYTF. DNA for the CDR3: TGTGCCAGCAGCCCTATGGACAGGGGACGTCAGGACTATGGCTACACCTTC.